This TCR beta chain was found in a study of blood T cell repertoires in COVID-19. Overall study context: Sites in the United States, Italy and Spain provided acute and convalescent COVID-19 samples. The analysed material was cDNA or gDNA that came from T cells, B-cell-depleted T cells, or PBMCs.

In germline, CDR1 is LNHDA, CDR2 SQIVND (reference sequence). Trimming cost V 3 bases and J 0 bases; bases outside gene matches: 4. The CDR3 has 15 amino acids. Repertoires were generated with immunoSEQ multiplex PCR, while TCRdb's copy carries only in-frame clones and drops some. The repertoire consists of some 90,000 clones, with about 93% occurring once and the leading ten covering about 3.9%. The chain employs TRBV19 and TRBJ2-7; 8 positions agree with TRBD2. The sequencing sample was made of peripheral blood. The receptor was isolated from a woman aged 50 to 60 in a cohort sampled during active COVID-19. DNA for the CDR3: TGTGCCAGTAGTATTTCTAGCGGGCCCTCCTACGAGCAGTACTTC. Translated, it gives CASSISSGPSYEQYF.